This T cell receptor (beta chain) was identified in a study of T cells in Graves' hyperthyroidism and ophthalmopathy (dated by TCRdb to the late 2010s). Study-level background: Peripheral blood samples were taken at the time of initial diagnosis, prior to any treatment. The 95 to 100 discovery patients were divided at random into training and test sets in a 7:3 ratio. An independent validation cohort of under 20 hyperthyroidism patients and approximately 17 patients who later progressed to ophthalmopathy tested prospective prediction of ophthalmopathy. Thyroid tissue and blood T-cell repertoires from six or seven Graves' hyperthyroidism patients were also compared in the study. Following sampling, methimazole starting at 30 mg daily was given to hyperthyroidism patients, and high-dose intravenous methylprednisolone was given to ophthalmopathy patients. To identify distinguishing TCR V-J signatures, a discovery cohort of around 98 patients was used, comprising some 45 with Graves' ophthalmopathy and about 59 with stable Graves' hyperthyroidism. The paper describes TCR Vbeta CDR3 sequencing of 135 peripheral blood samples, made up of approximately 40 ophthalmopathy patients, approximately 73 hyperthyroidism patients and around 17 progressor patients.

Hyperthyroidism patients were newly diagnosed, had a disease duration of under 2 months, and were aged 18 to 65 years. The study excluded patients with uncontrolled infections, other autoimmune diseases, pregnancy or lactation. Diagnoses were established on the basis of clinical symptoms, serum thyroxine and TRAb, thyroid ultrasound, and orbital computed tomography. Blood from progressor patients was drawn when they were first diagnosed with hyperthyroidism, before any ophthalmopathy symptoms appeared. PBMCs were separated from under 11 ml of fresh peripheral blood using Ficoll-Paque density gradient centrifugation. Progressor patients were initially diagnosed with Graves' hyperthyroidism and developed ophthalmopathy during follow-up. Total RNA was extracted with Trizol reagent, and quality was checked on an Agilent 2100 Bioanalyzer. TCR beta CDR3 regions were amplified from RNA transcripts. For the first round of RT-PCR on the TCR CDR3, the HTBI primer set was used together with the Qiagen OneStep RT-PCR kit. A second multiplex PCR round built the libraries, followed by size selection and purification. Libraries were sequenced paired-end with 100 bp reads on an Illumina HiSeq2000. As for the original processing: SOAPnuke was used to process the raw data, removing reads that contained adapters or uncalled bases, had a mean Phred below 15, or lacked an exact match to the constant primer or identifier. High-quality paired reads were merged with COPE v1.2.5, and unique nucleotide sequences were defined as clonotypes. MiTCR v1.1 was used to align the clonotypes against IMGT TRBV, TRBD and TRBJ reference segments. Only V-J combinations with frequency above 0.0001, covering approximately 99% of repertoires, were analysed. The TCS score was defined as F50 (clonal expansion) divided by E x V (chaos), with BLOSUM62-based TCRdist calculated between CDR3 peptides within each V-J. Welch's t-statistics and random forest reduced 514 V-J features to roughly 13, which were used in a naive Bayes classifier (R e1071). The public reads were run again by TCRdb, first through fastp at Q25 and then through MiXCR, and only productive beta chains were kept. CDR3 protein sequences are deduplicated, and each keeps its most common genes and DNA. For this entry, the V and J calls and clone size follow TCRdb and not the study's own pipeline. The table for this sample lists about 130,000 distinct CDR3 sequences; roughly 23% of them were counted only once. The top ten clones comprise around two thirds of the sample.

This clonotype showed up many times. What this receptor recognizes is not known. Within one base of it there is no much larger clone, and no base qualities were kept. Sequences MNHEY (CDR1) and SVGAGI (CDR2) are obtained from the germline V gene. CDR3 length: 15 amino acids, cysteine to phenylalanine. Just the 45-base CDR3 DNA is kept, in frame starting at base 1. Deletion took 2 bases off V and 6 bases off J, with a span of 11 bases between the germline ends. General findings and caveats noted by the study authors: During validation, the model predicted progression to ophthalmopathy a median of about 6.5 months ahead of onset, with more than 55% sensitivity and around 73% specificity. Sample size was not statistically predetermined, and blinding of investigators to group allocation was not performed. Ophthalmopathy was separated from stable hyperthyroidism by a 13 V-J signature model, with over 85% sensitivity and roughly 81% specificity obtained in cross-validation and 80%/75% obtained in testing. Most expanded thyroid clonotypes (frequency above 0.001) were also found in blood, which suggests that blood repertoires may mirror thyroid immune responses.

The sequenced sample consisted of blood. In this chain, TRBV6-5 is recombined with TRBJ1-6; possibly the D gene is TRBD1, per 5 matching bases. This TCR was recovered from a woman in her forties or fifties with Graves' hyperthyroidism that later progressed to Graves' ophthalmopathy. The nucleotide sequence reads TGTGCCAGCAGTTACAAGGGGCCTGGTAATTCACCCCTCCACTTT. Translated, it gives CASSYKGPGNSPLHF.